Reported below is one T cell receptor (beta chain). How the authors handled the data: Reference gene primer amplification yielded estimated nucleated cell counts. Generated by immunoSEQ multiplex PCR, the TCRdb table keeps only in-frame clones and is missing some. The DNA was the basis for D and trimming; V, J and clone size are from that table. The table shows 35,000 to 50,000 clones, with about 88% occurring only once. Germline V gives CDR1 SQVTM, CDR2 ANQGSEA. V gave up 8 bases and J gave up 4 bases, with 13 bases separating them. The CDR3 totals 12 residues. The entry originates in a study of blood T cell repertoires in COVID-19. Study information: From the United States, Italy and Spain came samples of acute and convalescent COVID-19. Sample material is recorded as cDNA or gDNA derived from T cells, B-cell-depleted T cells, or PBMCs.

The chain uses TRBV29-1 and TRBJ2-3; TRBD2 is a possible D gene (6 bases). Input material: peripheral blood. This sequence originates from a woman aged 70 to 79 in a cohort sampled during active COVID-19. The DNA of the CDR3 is TGCAGCCTATCCGGGGAGGCAGATACGCAGTATTTT. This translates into CSLSGEADTQYF.